These T cell receptor beta chains were read from a single sample in a study of cytomegalovirus exposure and HLA in healthy donors. TCRdb's copy holds only in-frame clones and misses some; the assay was immunoSEQ multiplex PCR. There are 90,000 to 140,000 clones in the sample; over 70% occur only once, and approximately 5.6% lies in the top ten. Sequencing input: PBMCs. The source is a male donor in good health and CMV-seronegative. The CDR3 runs from the conserved cysteine through the conserved F or W. Each record gives: D gene, clone size, J gene, V gene, CDR3 protein, CDR3 DNA. The D gene is left open where the match is weak. The listing skips clone size in some rows; elsewhere it reads once, few, many or a size class.

d_call: .
clone_size: few
j_call: TRBJ1-1
v_call: TRBV5-5
cdr3_aa: CASSVPGGTEAFF
cdr3_nt: TGTGCCAGCAGCGTCCCGGGGGGCACTGAAGCTTTCTTT

d_call: .
clone_size: few
j_call: TRBJ1-1
v_call: TRBV6-1
cdr3_aa: CASSVTGEATEAFF
cdr3_nt: TGTGCCAGCAGTGTAACGGGGGAGGCCACTGAAGCTTTCTTT

d_call: TRBD1
clone_size: .
j_call: TRBJ2-5
v_call: TRBV9
cdr3_aa: CASSVGQGQETQYF
cdr3_nt: TGTGCCAGCAGCGTGGGACAGGGTCAGGAGACCCAGTACTTC

d_call: TRBD1
clone_size: .
j_call: TRBJ2-3
v_call: TRBV27
cdr3_aa: CASSLWDRSDTQYF
cdr3_nt: TGTGCCAGCAGTTTATGGGACAGGTCAGATACGCAGTATTTT

d_call: .
clone_size: few
j_call: TRBJ1-1
v_call: TRBV5-1
cdr3_aa: CASRPRTANTEAFF
cdr3_nt: TGCGCCAGCAGACCCCGGACAGCAAACACTGAAGCTTTCTTT

d_call: TRBD1
clone_size: .
j_call: TRBJ2-7
v_call: TRBV15
cdr3_aa: CATSRRDRGSHEQYF
cdr3_nt: TGTGCCACCAGCCGCCGGGACAGGGGGTCACACGAGCAGTACTTC

d_call: .
clone_size: .
j_call: TRBJ1-6
v_call: TRBV27
cdr3_aa: CASYTGDSPLHF
cdr3_nt: TGTGCCAGTTATACGGGGGATTCACCCCTCCACTTT

d_call: .
clone_size: once
j_call: TRBJ2-6
v_call: TRBV5-1
cdr3_aa: CASRDSSGANVLTF
cdr3_nt: TGCGCCAGCAGGGACAGTTCAGGGGCCAACGTCCTGACTTTC

d_call: TRBD2
clone_size: once
j_call: TRBJ2-6
v_call: TRBV5-4
cdr3_aa: CASSVGTSGRTGANVLTF
cdr3_nt: TGTGCCAGCAGCGTCGGGACTAGCGGGAGGACAGGGGCCAACGTCCTGACTTTC

d_call: TRBD1
clone_size: .
j_call: TRBJ2-7
v_call: TRBV5-1
cdr3_aa: CASSISTGEPYEQYF
cdr3_nt: TGCGCCAGCAGCATTTCAACAGGGGAACCCTACGAGCAGTACTTC

d_call: .
clone_size: .
j_call: TRBJ2-5
v_call: TRBV5-1
cdr3_aa: CASSGDPGAQETQYF
cdr3_nt: TGCGCCAGCAGCGGAGACCCAGGGGCCCAAGAGACCCAGTACTTC

d_call: TRBD1
clone_size: .
j_call: TRBJ1-3
v_call: TRBV27
cdr3_aa: CASRAGQLGNTIYF
cdr3_nt: TGTGCCAGCAGGGCGGGACAGCTTGGAAACACCATATATTTT

d_call: .
clone_size: .
j_call: TRBJ1-2
v_call: TRBV6-1
cdr3_aa: CASYGGEGLYGYTF
cdr3_nt: TGTGCCAGCTATGGAGGGGAGGGCCTCTATGGCTACACCTTC

d_call: .
clone_size: few
j_call: TRBJ1-1
v_call: TRBV2
cdr3_aa: CASSGWGAGNTEAFF
cdr3_nt: TGTGCCAGCAGTGGCTGGGGCGCCGGGAACACTGAAGCTTTCTTT

d_call: TRBD2
clone_size: .
j_call: TRBJ2-4
v_call: TRBV7-2
cdr3_aa: CASSSLERDRNIQYF
cdr3_nt: TGTGCCAGCAGCTCTCTAGAGCGGGATCGAAACATTCAGTACTTC

d_call: .
clone_size: .
j_call: TRBJ2-1
v_call: TRBV6-1
cdr3_aa: CASILRDGSYNEQFF
cdr3_nt: TGTGCCAGCATTTTAAGGGACGGGAGTTACAATGAGCAGTTCTTC

d_call: .
clone_size: .
j_call: TRBJ2-3
v_call: TRBV5-1
cdr3_aa: CASSLNIVPDTQYF
cdr3_nt: TGCGCCAGCAGCTTGAACATCGTCCCAGATACGCAGTATTTT

d_call: .
clone_size: .
j_call: TRBJ2-1
v_call: TRBV7-9
cdr3_aa: CASSASSYNEQFF
cdr3_nt: TGTGCCAGCAGCGCGAGCTCCTACAATGAGCAGTTCTTC

d_call: TRBD1
clone_size: .
j_call: TRBJ1-2
v_call: TRBV6-4
cdr3_aa: CASSRTGTGNYGYTF
cdr3_nt: TGTGCCAGCAGTAGAACCGGGACAGGGAACTATGGCTACACCTTC

d_call: TRBD2
clone_size: .
j_call: TRBJ2-2
v_call: TRBV7-2
cdr3_aa: CASSLLAGAAGELFF
cdr3_nt: TGTGCCAGCAGCTTACTAGCGGGAGCGGCAGGGGAGCTGTTTTTT

d_call: .
clone_size: .
j_call: TRBJ2-1
v_call: TRBV29-1
cdr3_aa: CSGVASNEQFF
cdr3_nt: TGCAGCGGCGTAGCGAGTAATGAGCAGTTCTTC

d_call: .
clone_size: .
j_call: TRBJ1-2
v_call: TRBV5-1
cdr3_aa: CASSLPQVVEDGYTF
cdr3_nt: TGCGCCAGCAGCTTACCTCAGGTAGTAGAAGATGGCTACACCTTC

d_call: .
clone_size: .
j_call: TRBJ2-3
v_call: TRBV4-2
cdr3_aa: CASSSQGTTTDTQYF
cdr3_nt: TGTGCCAGCAGCTCGCAGGGGACTACCACAGATACGCAGTATTTT